These 6 T cell receptor beta chains were sequenced from one sample in a study of CD8 T cells in Susac syndrome. Random-hexamer reverse transcription was applied to about 0.5 to 1 ug RNA. Using its own MiXCR run on the immunoSEQ multiplex PCR reads, TCRdb lists one record per CDR3 protein. The sample has 200,000 or so distinct CDR3 sequences, more than 90% seen once. The specimen was CD4+ T cells from PBMCs. The origin of the receptors is a human donor with multiple sclerosis.

This clonotype has just one count. This chain links TRBV29-1 with TRBJ2-2, with TRBD2 identical over 8 bases. After removal of 7 bases from V and 7 bases from J, the junction contained 11 bases not matched to a gene. CDR1 and CDR2 from the germline V gene are SQVTM and ANQGSEA. The CDR3 consists of 14 residues. CDR3 DNA: TGCAGCGCCCCCGGCGGGGGGAGGGGCGGGGAGCTGTTTTTT. Encoded protein: CSAPGGGRGGELFF.

This chain joins TRBV24-1 and TRBJ2-5; 8 bases align to TRBD1. The V gene end was trimmed by 3 bases and the J gene end by 5 bases; junction bases not matched to a gene: 4. There are 14 residues in the CDR3. Germline V gene lookup returns CDR1 KGHDR and CDR2 SFDVKD. CDR3 sequence (DNA): TGTGCCACCAGTGATCCATCAGGGGGCGAGACCCAGTACTTC. Translated: CATSDPSGGETQYF.

The chain carries TRBV7-2 and TRBJ1-1, with TRBD1 matching over 7 bases. Trimming took 0 bases from V and 6 from J; bases not matched to a gene: 4. CDR1 and CDR2 from the germline V gene are SGHTA and FQGNSA. CDR3 length: 14 amino acids. CDR3 DNA: TGTGCCAGCAGCTTAGCGGCAGGGGGTGCTGAAGCTTTCTTT. Amino acids: CASSLAAGGAEAFF. The variable domain in full, with the rest retrieved from reference TRBV7-2 and TRBJ1-1, is GAGVSQSPSNKVTEKGKDVELRCDPISGHTALYWYRQSLGQGLEFLIYFQGNSAPDKSGLPSDRFSAERTGGSVSTLTIQRTQQEDSAVYLCASSLAAGGAEAFFGQGTRLTVV.

This chain links TRBV7-9 with TRBJ2-2, with D unresolved. Per germline, CDR1 SEHNR and CDR2 FQNEAQ (reference sequence). This CDR3 spans 12 amino acids. V gave up 7 bases and J gave up 6 bases, with 9 bases separating them. The CDR3 coding sequence is TGTGCCAGCAACCCTCTAGCCGGGGAGCTGTTTTTT. Translating gives CASNPLAGELFF.

The J gene is TRBJ1-1, the V gene TRBV20-1; D gene ambiguous. The CDR3 runs 13 residues. Per the germline V gene, CDR1 is DFQATT and CDR2 is SNEGSKA (reference sequence). CDR3 sequence reads: CSATFLMNTEAFF. CDR3 DNA: TGCAGCGCCACTTTCCTAATGAACACTGAAGCTTTCTTT.

This chain uses TRBV20-1 with TRBJ2-5, with D maybe TRBD1 (5 bases). V was clipped by 3 bases and J by 2 bases, with 10 bases between them. The germline V gene encodes CDR1 DFQATT and CDR2 SNEGSKA (reference sequence). The CDR3 has 13 amino acids. The DNA of the CDR3 is TGCAGTGCTAGGGACACCCCGCAAGAGACCCAGTACTTC. Its translation: CSARDTPQETQYF.